This T cell receptor (beta chain) derives from a study of blood T cells in healthy people across ages. Study-wide background: Template switching captured about one barcoded beta molecule per two T cells. Whole-study findings and limits: The fall in TCR beta diversity per million T cells was roughly linear with age. Total diversity from one million sequenced T cells was likely underestimated.

Each donor's blood draw was 8.5 to 10 milliliters of peripheral blood. On this clonotype itself: Its antigen is still unknown.

Germline CDR1 and CDR2: SGHTA and FQGNSA. The CDR3 has 13 residues. PCR was performed a second time for about 7 to 11 cycles using a sample-barcoded 5' primer and a J-beta primer mix. TCRdb itself ran the 5' RACE reads through MiXCR, one entry per CDR3 protein. The sample holds approximately 800,000 distinct CDR3 sequences; roughly 56% are singletons and the top ten take more than 25%. The sample consisted of blood. This TCR came from a man in his forties or fifties in good health. This sequence joins TRBV7-2 and TRBJ2-5; D remains ambiguous. The J call may be mistaken, given a closer DNA end match to TRBJ2-7. CDR3 coding DNA: TGTGCCAGCAGCCCGCAGCAGGCCTACGAGCAGTACTTC. Translated: CASSPQQAYEQYF.